Below, 2 T cell receptor beta chains from the same sample are listed, as sequenced in a study of OX40 agonist ivuxolimab in advanced cancers. Sequenced by immunoSEQ multiplex PCR; TCRdb stores in-frame clones only, minus some. The sample carries about 59,000 clones, 88% recorded once. The sequenced sample was CD4+ or CD8+ T cells sorted from blood, obtained in a trial of the OX40 agonist ivuxolimab. These receptors were obtained from an adult with an advanced solid tumor such as melanoma, head and neck, liver or kidney cancer.

The chain combines TRBV5-1 with TRBJ1-5; D unclear. The CDR3 covers 13 residues. Germline lookup yields CDR1 SGHRS and CDR2 YFSETQ. The V end lost 0 bases, the J end lost 3 bases, and 4 bases lay between the germline ends. Written as DNA, the CDR3 is TGCGCCAGCAGCTTGGCGGTCAATCAGCCCCAGCATTTT. The encoded protein is CASSLAVNQPQHF. The full variable domain, completed using reference TRBV5-1 and TRBJ1-5, is KAGVTQTPRYLIKTRGQQVTLSCSPISGHRSVSWYQQTPGQGLQFLFEYFSETQRNKGNFPGRFSGRQFSNSRSEMNVSTLELGDSALYLCASSLAVNQPQHFGDGTRLSIL.

The V call is TRBV5-4, the J call TRBJ2-3, with D maybe TRBD1 (5 bases). The CDR3 loop spans 15 amino acids. Germline CDR1 is SGHNT and CDR2 is YYREEE (reference sequence). V gave up 3 bases and J gave up 6 bases, with 17 bases separating them. CDR3 sequence: CASSSLIQGKDTQYF. The CDR3 nucleotides read TGTGCCAGCAGCTCGTTGATCCAGGGTAAGGATACGCAGTATTTT.